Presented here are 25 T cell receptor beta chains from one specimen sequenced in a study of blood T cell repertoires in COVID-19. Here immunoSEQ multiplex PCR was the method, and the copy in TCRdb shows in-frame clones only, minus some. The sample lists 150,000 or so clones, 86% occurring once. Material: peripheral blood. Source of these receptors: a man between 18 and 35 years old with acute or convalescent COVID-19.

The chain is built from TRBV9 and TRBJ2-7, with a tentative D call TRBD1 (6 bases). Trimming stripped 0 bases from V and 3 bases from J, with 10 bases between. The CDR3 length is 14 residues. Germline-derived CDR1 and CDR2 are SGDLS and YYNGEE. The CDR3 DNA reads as TGTGCCAGCAGCGTAGGGGGGCAGGACTACGAGCAGTACTTC. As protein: CASSVGGQDYEQYF.

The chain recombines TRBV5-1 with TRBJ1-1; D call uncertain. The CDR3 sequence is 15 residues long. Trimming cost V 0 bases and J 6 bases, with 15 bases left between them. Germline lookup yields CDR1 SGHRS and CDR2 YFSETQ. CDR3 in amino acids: CASSLAEGGKAEAFF. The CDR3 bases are TGCGCCAGCAGCTTGGCCGAGGGAGGTAAAGCTGAAGCTTTCTTT.

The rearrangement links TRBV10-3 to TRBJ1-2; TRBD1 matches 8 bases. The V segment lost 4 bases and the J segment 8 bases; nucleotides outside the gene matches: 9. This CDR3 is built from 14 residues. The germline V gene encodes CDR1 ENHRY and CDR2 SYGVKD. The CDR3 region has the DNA TGTGCCATCAGTGGGCAGGGGGCAACAGTAGGCTACACCTTC. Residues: CAISGQGATVGYTF.

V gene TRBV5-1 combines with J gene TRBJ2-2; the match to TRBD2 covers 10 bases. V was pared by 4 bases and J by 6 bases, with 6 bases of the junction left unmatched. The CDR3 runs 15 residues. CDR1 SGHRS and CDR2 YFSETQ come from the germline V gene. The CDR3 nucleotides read TGCGCCAGCAGCGGCGGGACTAGCGATTCCGGGGAGCTGTTTTTT. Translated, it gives CASSGGTSDSGELFF.

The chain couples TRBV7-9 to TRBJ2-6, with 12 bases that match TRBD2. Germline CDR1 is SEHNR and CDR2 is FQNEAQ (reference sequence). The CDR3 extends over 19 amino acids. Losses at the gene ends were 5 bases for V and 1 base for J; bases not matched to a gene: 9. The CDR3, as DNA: TGTGCCAGCAGCACCTCTAGCGGGGGGGCTAGTTCTGGGGCCAACGTCCTGACTTTC. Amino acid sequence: CASSTSSGGASSGANVLTF. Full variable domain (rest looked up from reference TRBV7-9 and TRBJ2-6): DTGVSQNPRHKITKRGQNVTFRCDPISEHNRLYWYRQTLGQGPEFLTYFQNEAQLEKSRLLSDRFSAERPKGSFSTLEIQRTEQGDSAMYLCASSTSSGGASSGANVLTFGAGSRLTVL.

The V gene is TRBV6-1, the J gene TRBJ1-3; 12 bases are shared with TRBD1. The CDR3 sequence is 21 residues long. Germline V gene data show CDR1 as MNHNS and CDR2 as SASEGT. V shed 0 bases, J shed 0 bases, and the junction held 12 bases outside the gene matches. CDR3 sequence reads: CASSEAGYGTGGKNSGNTIYF. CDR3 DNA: TGTGCCAGCAGTGAAGCGGGTTACGGGACAGGGGGCAAAAACTCTGGAAACACCATATATTTT.

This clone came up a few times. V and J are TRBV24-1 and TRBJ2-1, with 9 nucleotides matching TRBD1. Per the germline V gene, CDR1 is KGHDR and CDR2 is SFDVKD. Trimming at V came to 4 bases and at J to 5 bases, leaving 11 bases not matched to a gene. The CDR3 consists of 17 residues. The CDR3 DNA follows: TGTGCCACCAGTGACCGGGGACAGGGAGGACGTGACAATGAGCAGTTCTTC. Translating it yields CATSDRGQGGRDNEQFF.

The CDR3 coding sequence is TGTGCCAGCAGCCCATTCAAGCGGGGGCCACAAGAGACCCAGTACTTC. This codes for CASSPFKRGPQETQYF. J is TRBJ2-5 and V is TRBV7-3; 8 positions agree with TRBD2. This CDR3 contains 16 residues. Germline V lookup: CDR1 SGHTA, CDR2 FQGTGA. V lost 5 bases to trimming and J lost 2 bases; unmatched junction nucleotides: 10. Full variable domain (outside the CDR3, taken from reference TRBV7-3 and TRBJ2-5): GAGVSQTPSNKVTEKGKYVELRCDPISGHTALYWYRQSLGQGPEFLIYFQGTGAADDSGLPNDRFFAVRPEGSVSTLKIQRTERGDSAVYLCASSPFKRGPQETQYFGPGTRLLVL.

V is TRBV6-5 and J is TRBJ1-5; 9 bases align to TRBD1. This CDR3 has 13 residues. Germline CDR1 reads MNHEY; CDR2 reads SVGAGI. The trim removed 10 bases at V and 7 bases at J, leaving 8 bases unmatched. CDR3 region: CATSGQGWQPQHF. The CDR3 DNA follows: TGTGCCACCTCTGGACAGGGGTGGCAGCCCCAGCATTTT.

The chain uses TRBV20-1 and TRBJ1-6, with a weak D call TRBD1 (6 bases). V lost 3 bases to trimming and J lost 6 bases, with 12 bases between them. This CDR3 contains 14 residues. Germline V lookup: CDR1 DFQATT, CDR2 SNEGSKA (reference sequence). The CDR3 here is CSASEQGSNSPLHF. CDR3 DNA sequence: TGCAGTGCTAGTGAACAGGGATCTAATTCACCCCTCCACTTT.

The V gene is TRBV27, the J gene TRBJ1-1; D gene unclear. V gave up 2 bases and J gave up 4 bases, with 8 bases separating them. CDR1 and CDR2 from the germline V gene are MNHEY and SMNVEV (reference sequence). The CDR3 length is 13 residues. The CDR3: CASSLRVSTEAFF. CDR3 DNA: TGTGCCAGCAGTTTACGGGTTAGCACTGAAGCTTTCTTT.

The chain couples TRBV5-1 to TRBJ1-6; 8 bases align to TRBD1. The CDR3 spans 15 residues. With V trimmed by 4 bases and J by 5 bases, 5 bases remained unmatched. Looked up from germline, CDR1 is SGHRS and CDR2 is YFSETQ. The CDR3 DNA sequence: TGCGCCAGCAGCACCACGGGACAGGATAATTCACCCCTCCACTTT. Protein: CASSTTGQDNSPLHF.

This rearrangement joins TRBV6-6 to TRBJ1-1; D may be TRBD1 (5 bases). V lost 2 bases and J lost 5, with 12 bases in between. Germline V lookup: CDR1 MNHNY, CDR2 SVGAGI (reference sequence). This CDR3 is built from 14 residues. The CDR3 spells CASSYGAEVTEAFF. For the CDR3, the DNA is TGTGCCAGCAGTTACGGGGCCGAGGTAACTGAAGCTTTCTTT.

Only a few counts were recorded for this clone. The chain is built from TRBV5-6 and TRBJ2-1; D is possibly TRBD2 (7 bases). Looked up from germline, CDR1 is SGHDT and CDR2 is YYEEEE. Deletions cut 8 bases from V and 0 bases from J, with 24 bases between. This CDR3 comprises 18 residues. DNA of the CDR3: TGTGCCAGTGAGGGGAGGGGGGTTTCCCTTTACTCCTACAATGAGCAGTTCTTC. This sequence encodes CASEGRGVSLYSYNEQFF.

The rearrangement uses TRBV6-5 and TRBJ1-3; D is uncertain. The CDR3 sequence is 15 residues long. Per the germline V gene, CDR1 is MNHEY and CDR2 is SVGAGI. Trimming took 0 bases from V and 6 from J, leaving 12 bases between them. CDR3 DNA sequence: TGTGCCAGCAGTTACTCGATGGCCTCCGCAAACACCATATATTTT. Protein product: CASSYSMASANTIYF.

The CDR3 reads CASSRTSGGKETQYF. DNA of the CDR3: TGTGCCAGCAGTAGGACTAGCGGGGGAAAAGAGACCCAGTACTTC. This sequence joins TRBV6-5 and TRBJ2-5; 13 nucleotides agree with TRBD2. The CDR3 runs to 15 residues. With 5 bases clipped from V and 3 bases from J, the junction kept 3 bases outside the gene matches. CDR1 is MNHEY, CDR2 SVGAGI, per germline.

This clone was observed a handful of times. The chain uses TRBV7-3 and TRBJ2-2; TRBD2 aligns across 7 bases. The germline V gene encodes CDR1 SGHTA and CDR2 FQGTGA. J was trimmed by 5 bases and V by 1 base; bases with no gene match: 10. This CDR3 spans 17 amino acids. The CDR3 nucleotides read TGTGCCAGCAGCTTAAAGAGCGGGGCCCTCCCAACCGGGGAGCTGTTTTTT. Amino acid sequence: CASSLKSGALPTGELFF.

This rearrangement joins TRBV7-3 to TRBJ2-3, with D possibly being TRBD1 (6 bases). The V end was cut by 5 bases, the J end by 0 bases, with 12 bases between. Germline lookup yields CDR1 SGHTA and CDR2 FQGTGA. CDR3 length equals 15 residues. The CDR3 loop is CASSPGTLSTDTQYF. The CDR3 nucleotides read TGTGCCAGCAGCCCCGGGACACTTAGCACAGATACGCAGTATTTT.

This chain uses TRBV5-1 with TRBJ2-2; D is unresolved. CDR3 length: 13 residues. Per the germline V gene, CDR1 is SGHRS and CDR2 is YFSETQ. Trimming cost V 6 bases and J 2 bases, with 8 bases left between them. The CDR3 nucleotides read TGCGCCAGCACCCCTCTTAACACCGGGGAGCTGTTTTTT. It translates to CASTPLNTGELFF.

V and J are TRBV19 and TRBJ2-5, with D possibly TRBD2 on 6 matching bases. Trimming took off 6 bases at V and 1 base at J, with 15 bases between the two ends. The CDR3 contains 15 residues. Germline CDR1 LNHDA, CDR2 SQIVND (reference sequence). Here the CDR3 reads CASSSGGGFQETQYF. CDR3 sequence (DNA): TGTGCCAGTAGCTCCGGTGGAGGGTTCCAAGAGACCCAGTACTTC.

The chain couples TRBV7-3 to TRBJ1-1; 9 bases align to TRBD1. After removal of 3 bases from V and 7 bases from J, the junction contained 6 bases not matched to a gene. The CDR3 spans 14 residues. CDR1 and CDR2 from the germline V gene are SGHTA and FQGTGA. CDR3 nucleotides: TGTGCCAGCAGCTTGGGACAGGGACTGGGTGAAGCTTTCTTT. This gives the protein CASSLGQGLGEAFF. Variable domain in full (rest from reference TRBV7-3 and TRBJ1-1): GAGVSQTPSNKVTEKGKYVELRCDPISGHTALYWYRQSLGQGPEFLIYFQGTGAADDSGLPNDRFFAVRPEGSVSTLKIQRTERGDSAVYLCASSLGQGLGEAFFGQGTRLTVV.

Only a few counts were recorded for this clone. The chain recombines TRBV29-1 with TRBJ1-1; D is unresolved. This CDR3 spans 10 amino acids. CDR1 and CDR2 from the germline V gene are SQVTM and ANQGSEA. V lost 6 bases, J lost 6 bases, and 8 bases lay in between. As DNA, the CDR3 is TGCAGCGTGGCTTTTTCTGAAGCTTTCTTT. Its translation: CSVAFSEAFF.

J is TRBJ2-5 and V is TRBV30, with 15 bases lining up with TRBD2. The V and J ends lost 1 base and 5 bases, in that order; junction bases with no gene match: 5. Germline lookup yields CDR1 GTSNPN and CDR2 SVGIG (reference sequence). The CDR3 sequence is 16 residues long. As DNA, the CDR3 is TGTGCCTGGAGTGGGGGACTAGCGGGGGGTCAGGAGACCCAGTACTTC. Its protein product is CAWSGGLAGGQETQYF.

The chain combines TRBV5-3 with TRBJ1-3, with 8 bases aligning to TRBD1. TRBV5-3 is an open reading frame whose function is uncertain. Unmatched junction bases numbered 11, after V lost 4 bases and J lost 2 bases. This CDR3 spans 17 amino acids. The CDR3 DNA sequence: TGTGCCAGAAGCACCCGGACAGGGAGGTTCCCTGGAAACACCATATATTTT. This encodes CARSTRTGRFPGNTIYF.

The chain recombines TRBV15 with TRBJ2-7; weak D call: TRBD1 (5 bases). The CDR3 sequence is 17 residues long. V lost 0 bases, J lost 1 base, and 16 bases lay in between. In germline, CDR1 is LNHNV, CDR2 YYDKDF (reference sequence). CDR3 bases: TGTGCCACCAGCAGAGATCGTATAGGGGTTTGGTCCTACGAGCAGTACGTC. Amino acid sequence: CATSRDRIGVWSYEQYV.